The clone carrying this TCR beta chain appeared a few times. As yet, its antigen is unknown. cDNA serving as the sequencing template came from extracted, reverse transcribed RNA. Measured with immunoSEQ multiplex PCR; TCRdb has only the in-frame clones, and not every one. The sample consists of more than 90,000 clones, roughly three fifths of them appearing once. The treatment is: oral pan-JAK inhibitor, 5-10 mg twice daily. The data are from a study of CD8+ T cells in alopecia areata. Study background: Administration of oral tofacitinib to treated patients was at 5 to 10 mg twice daily. Patients given treatment had severity scored by the percentage of scalp area affected. Study-level results: Uncertain still, given a single nonresponder, is whether baseline CD8+ expansion links to response. Compared with normal scalp, lesional scalp had higher clonality and more expanded CD8+ clones.

This CDR3 comprises 15 residues. Germline assignment: CDR1 LNHDA and CDR2 SQIVND (reference sequence). Trimming left V 2 bases short and J 1 base short, with 12 bases between. Specimen: CD8+ T cells sorted from blood, collected at week 4, from a patient treated with tofacitinib. The TCR was taken from a human donor with alopecia areata. J is TRBJ2-7 and V is TRBV19; possibly TRBD1 for D (5 bases). CDR3 nucleotide sequence: TGTGCCAGTAGTATAAGCAGGGCCCAATCCTACGAGCAGTACTTC. Encoded protein: CASSISRAQSYEQYF.